Listed below are T cell receptor beta chains from one sample, sequenced in a study of CD8+CD57+ T cells in acquired aplastic anemia. TCRdb re-called the reads with MiXCR, one entry per CDR3 protein. The data show some 170,000 distinct CDR3 sequences, 55% to 65% seen once. The sample taken for sequencing was sorted CD4+, CD8+, or CD8+CD57+ T cells (not recorded which) from PBMCs. All receptors come from a human donor with aplastic anemia. The CDR3 runs from the conserved cysteine through the conserved F or W. Fields, in order: clone size, J gene, D gene, V gene, CDR3 protein, CDR3 DNA. The D gene is left open where the match is weak. Size values are once, few and many counts, or a class for expanded clones, and some rows have none.

size: many; J: TRBJ2-2; D: -; V: TRBV29-1; CDR3: CSVDMDGELFF; DNA: TGCAGCGTTGATATGGACGGGGAGCTGTTTTTT
size: -; J: TRBJ1-1; D: -; V: TRBV2; CDR3: CASSELGRVSEAFF; DNA: TGTGCCAGCAGTGAATTGGGTCGGGTATCCGAAGCTTTCTTT
size: -; J: TRBJ2-5; D: -; V: TRBV24-1; CDR3: CATSDLQVEGQETQYF; DNA: TGTGCCACCAGTGATTTGCAGGTGGAGGGGCAAGAGACCCAGTACTTC
size: -; J: TRBJ1-2; D: -; V: TRBV10-3; CDR3: CAISESGYGGYTF; DNA: TGTGCCATCAGTGAGTCGGGGTATGGTGGCTACACCTTC
size: many; J: TRBJ1-1; D: -; V: TRBV10-2; CDR3: CASSDMNTEAFF; DNA: TGCGCCAGCAGTGATATGAACACTGAAGCTTTCTTT
size: few; J: TRBJ2-1; D: -; V: TRBV14; CDR3: CASSQAGGVRGNEQFF; DNA: TGTGCCAGCAGCCAAGCTGGCGGGGTAAGGGGCAATGAGCAGTTCTTC
size: few; J: TRBJ1-1; D: -; V: TRBV30; CDR3: CAWSVAREVTEAFF; DNA: TGTGCCTGGAGTGTAGCCAGGGAGGTCACTGAAGCTTTCTTT
size: once; J: TRBJ2-6; D: -; V: TRBV7-9; CDR3: CASKIAGANVLTF; DNA: TGTGCCAGCAAGATAGCTGGGGCCAACGTCCTGACTTTC
size: -; J: TRBJ1-6; D: -; V: TRBV15; CDR3: CATSTGTARYNSPLHF; DNA: TGTGCCACCAGTACCGGGACGGCTCGCTATAATTCACCCCTCCACTTT
size: -; J: TRBJ1-6; D: -; V: TRBV7-3; CDR3: CASSLLHLDSPLHF; DNA: TGTGCCAGCAGCTTGCTTCACTTGGATTCACCCCTCCACTTT
size: -; J: TRBJ1-4; D: TRBD1; V: TRBV30; CDR3: CAWSLTGGAAKLFF; DNA: TGTGCCTGGAGCTTGACAGGGGGCGCGGCAAAACTGTTTTTT
size: -; J: TRBJ2-3; D: -; V: TRBV19; CDR3: CASRLSGDTQYF; DNA: TGTGCCAGTAGATTGAGTGGAGATACGCAGTATTTT
size: -; J: TRBJ2-3; D: -; V: TRBV7-9; CDR3: CASSLGHLSVTDTQYF; DNA: TGTGCCAGCAGCCTGGGACACCTTTCAGTCACAGATACGCAGTATTTT